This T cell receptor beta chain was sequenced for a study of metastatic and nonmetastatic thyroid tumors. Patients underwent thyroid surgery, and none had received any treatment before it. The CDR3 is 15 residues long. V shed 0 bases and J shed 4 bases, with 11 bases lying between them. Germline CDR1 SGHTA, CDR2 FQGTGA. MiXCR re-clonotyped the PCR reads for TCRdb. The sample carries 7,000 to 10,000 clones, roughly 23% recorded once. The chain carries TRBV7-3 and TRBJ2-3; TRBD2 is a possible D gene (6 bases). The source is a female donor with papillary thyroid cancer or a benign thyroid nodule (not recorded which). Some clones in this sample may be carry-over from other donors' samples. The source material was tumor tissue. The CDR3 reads CASSLTSGESDTQYF. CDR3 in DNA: TGTGCCAGCAGCTTAACCTCGGGAGAGTCAGATACGCAGTATTTT.